Given below is one T cell receptor beta chain in context. The antigen remains undetermined. The sample is drawn from a study of CD4 T cells in relation to SARS-CoV-2 and coronaviruses. Study summary: PBMCs were cultured with antigen for roughly 10 days before TCR beta sequencing. General observations from the study: In around 60% of donors, memory CD4+ clonotypes crossrecognized SARS-CoV-2 and at least one common cold coronavirus spike. Compared with monoreactive clones, crossreactive clones showed significantly weaker SARS-CoV-2 expansion.

Clones were sequenced by immunoSEQ multiplex PCR, and TCRdb holds only the in-frame ones, with some missing. The sample lists around 24,000 clones, 76% seen once, with roughly a fifth in the top ten. CD4+ T cells from unexposed donors were obtained before the COVID-19 pandemic (2011-2018). CD4+ T cells were isolated from the cells after more than nine days of culture. The origin of this receptor is a human donor in good health. The sample consisted of CD4+ T cells from PBMCs, cultured in vitro.

The chain's CDR3 is CATGLAGGEETQYF. The CDR3 DNA is TGTGCCACAGGACTAGCGGGGGGCGAAGAGACCCAGTACTTC. The chain uses TRBV3-1 (or the pseudogene TRBV3-2) and TRBJ2-5; the match to TRBD2 covers 14 bases. CDR1 is LGHDT and CDR2 is YNNKEL in the germline V gene (reference sequence). J was trimmed by 3 bases and V by 10 bases; bases with no gene match: 4. The CDR3 has 14 residues.